A selection of T cell receptor beta chains follows, all from one sample in a study of OX40 agonist ivuxolimab in advanced cancers. Libraries were prepared by immunoSEQ multiplex PCR; TCRdb keeps only in-frame clonotypes and omits some of them. The data contain tens of thousands of clones, about 88% of them singletons. The sample in question was CD4+ or CD8+ T cells sorted from blood, obtained in a trial of the OX40 agonist ivuxolimab. These receptors all come from an adult with an advanced solid tumor such as melanoma, head and neck, liver or kidney cancer. Both conserved end residues are part of each CDR3.

>13|TRBV7-9|TRBJ2-1
CASSFGAREKQFF
>15|TRBV27|TRBJ1-6
CASSLRRGGDSPLHF
>16|TRBV7-6|TRBJ2-3
CASSPAPNRRGDTQYF
>11|TRBV5-1|TRBJ2-7
CASSLKDEQYF
>14|TRBV7-3|TRBJ1-5
CASSSGTGHQPQHF
>14|TRBV2|TRBJ2-6
CASSSISGANVLTF
>14|TRBV7-2|TRBJ2-7
CASSFLAGNYEQYF
>13|TRBV5-4|TRBJ1-2
CASSLTATYGYTF
>14|TRBV25-1|TRBJ1-3
CASSGSGAGNTIYF
>15|TRBV11-2|TRBJ2-7
CASSTPWGRHYEQYF
>11|TRBV11-3|TRBJ2-7
CASSRSEEEYF
>14|TRBV18|TRBJ1-1
CASSPTTGNTEAFF
>11|TRBV30|TRBJ1-1
CAWSPTREAFF
>16|TRBV6-6|TRBJ2-3
CASSGTGGGNTDTQYF
>15|TRBV15|TRBJ1-3
CATSPSLGQGHTIYF
>17|TRBV4-3|TRBJ2-3
CASSRAAGMGETDTQYF
>19|TRBV14|TRBJ1-1
CASSQVRQGVARQNTEAFF
>11|TRBV7-9|TRBJ2-7
CASSPQYEQYF
>12|TRBV2|TRBJ2-3
CASGDHTDTQYF
>18|TRBV11-1|TRBJ2-3
CASSLALLASGGRDTQYF
>13|TRBV30|TRBJ1-2
CAWDRPGTRGYTF
>14|TRBV6-5|TRBJ2-3
CASSYPGRTDTQYF
>15|TRBV28|TRBJ2-7
CASSFETSGNREQYF
>11|TRBV7-2|TRBJ2-1
CASSPFDEQFF
>15|TRBV19|TRBJ2-2
CASSSGQGFTGELFF
>13|TRBV25-1|TRBJ2-7
CASSESGDYEQYF
>15|TRBV4-1|TRBJ2-5
CASSQDGAQEETQYF
>13|TRBV7-8|TRBJ1-1
CASSLAGVTEAFF
>13|TRBV6-6|TRBJ2-7
CASTALPGYEQYF
>15|TRBV6-1|TRBJ2-7
CASSVLAGQSYEQYF
>13|TRBV5-6|TRBJ1-1
CASSRLMDTEAFF
>16|TRBV6-6|TRBJ2-3
CASSSTSGGNTDTQYF
>15|TRBV29-1|TRBJ2-3
CSAHPSPPSTDTQYF
>15|TRBV4-2|TRBJ1-2
CASSQAAGEGYGYTF
>13|TRBV2|TRBJ1-2
CASSVDGNYGYTF
>12|TRBV6-1|TRBJ2-7
CASSKGGYEQYF
>14|TRBV4-3|TRBJ1-2
CASSQEAGDYGYTF
>11|TRBV6-1|TRBJ1-6
CASRMGGALHF
>16|TRBV6-6|TRBJ2-7
CASSPHRQGARSEQYF
>14|TRBV29-1|TRBJ2-1
CSVEGGRSYNEQFF
>15|TRBV2|TRBJ1-2
CASSLGRGPNYGYTF
>15|TRBV27|TRBJ2-2
CASGRTSSLNGELFF
>18|TRBV5-1|TRBJ1-4
CASSLLGQGQATNEKLFF
>14|TRBV6-4|TRBJ2-2
CASRTGVNAGELFF
>15|TRBV5-5|TRBJ2-7
CASSFGWQGTYEQYF